These 26 T cell receptor beta chains came from one sample sequenced in a study of cytomegalovirus exposure and HLA in healthy donors. With 60 Vbeta and 13 Jbeta primers, the PCR was carried out. Profiling relied on immunoSEQ multiplex PCR, and the TCRdb table lists in-frame clones only, not all of them. The table includes about 150,000 clones, roughly 78% detected once. The sequencing sample was made of PBMCs. The receptors were gathered from a woman aged 50 to 65 in good health and CMV-seropositive.

The chain employs TRBV5-4 and TRBJ2-1; D not resolved. V dropped 2 bases and J dropped 6 bases, with 12 bases sitting between them. CDR1 and CDR2 from the germline V gene are SGHNT and YYREEE (reference sequence). The CDR3 is made up of 14 amino acids. The CDR3 reads CASSFQVQVNEQFF. The CDR3 DNA follows: TGTGCCAGCAGCTTCCAGGTCCAGGTCAATGAGCAGTTCTTC. Looking up the rest from reference TRBV5-4 and TRBJ2-1 gives the full variable domain: ETGVTQSPTHLIKTRGQQVTLRCSSQSGHNTVSWYQQALGQGPQFIFQYYREEENGRGNFPPRFSGLQFPNYSSELNVNALELDDSALYLCASSFQVQVNEQFFGPGTRLTVL.

V and J are TRBV5-1 and TRBJ1-4, with TRBD1 matching 9 bases. This CDR3 is built from 15 residues. V lost 3 bases and J lost 5; bases outside the gene matches: 5. In germline, CDR1 is SGHRS, CDR2 YFSETQ. The CDR3: CASSSPGQGNEKLFF. CDR3 coding DNA: TGCGCCAGCAGCTCGCCGGGACAGGGAAATGAAAAACTGTTTTTT.

The V gene is TRBV4-3, the J gene TRBJ2-3; 11 bases are shared with TRBD2. The ends lost 3 bases at V and 5 bases at J; junction bases unmatched: 7. CDR1 and CDR2 from the germline V gene are LGHNA and YSLEER. This CDR3 spans 16 amino acids. The chain's CDR3 is CASSQFSGRAIDTQYF. CDR3 DNA sequence: TGCGCCAGCAGCCAGTTTAGCGGGAGGGCCATAGATACGCAGTATTTT.

With regard to this clone: The CDR3 end shows no conserved phenylalanine or tryptophan, and so a read error is likely. The genes are TRBV5-5 and TRBJ2-7, with D perhaps TRBD1 (5 bases). The CDR3 has 17 amino acids. V was clipped by 2 bases and J by 2 bases, with 20 bases between them. Germline V gives CDR1 SGHKS, CDR2 YYEKEE (reference sequence). The CDR3 region has the DNA TGTGCCAGCAGCTTTCAGCCTTCCGAGACAGCGCCCTACGAGCAGTACCTC. Translating gives CASSFQPSETAPYEQYL.

The V gene is TRBV28, the J gene TRBJ2-3, with TRBD2 matching 7 bases. Germline CDR1 MDHEN, CDR2 SYDVKM. V was pared by 1 base and J by 1 base, with 8 bases of the junction left unmatched. The CDR3 totals 17 residues. CDR3 loop: CASSLSTWLAGTDTQYF. The CDR3 DNA reads as TGTGCCAGCAGTTTATCCACCTGGCTAGCGGGCACAGATACGCAGTATTTT.

The chain links TRBV5-6 to TRBJ1-3; D might be TRBD1 (6 bases). Per germline, CDR1 SGHDT and CDR2 YYEEEE. CDR3 length equals 16 residues. Trimming pared 3 bases from V and 4 bases from J, leaving 17 bases between. DNA of the CDR3: TGTGCCAGCAGCTGGGGAACAGGGTCGTACGGAAACACCATATATTTT. Residues: CASSWGTGSYGNTIYF. Supplemented by reference TRBV5-6 and TRBJ1-3, the full variable domain reads DAGVTQSPTHLIKTRGQQVTLRCSPKSGHDTVSWYQQALGQGPQFIFQYYEEEERQRGNFPDRFSGHQFPNYSSELNVNALLLGDSALYLCASSWGTGSYGNTIYFGEGSWLTVV.

V usage is TRBV11-2 and J usage is TRBJ2-7, with D possibly matching TRBD1 (5 bases). CDR1 is SGHAT and CDR2 is FQNNGV in the germline V gene. Trimming shortened V by 5 bases and J by 0 bases, and 11 bases separated the two germline ends. CDR3 length: 14 residues. The CDR3 spells CASSTRTFSYEQYF. In DNA, the CDR3 is TGTGCCAGCAGCACCCGGACATTCTCCTACGAGCAGTACTTC.

This clone appeared a few times. The chain links TRBV19 to TRBJ1-5; 9 nucleotides line up with TRBD1. CDR3 length: 17 amino acids. Germline trimming cut 2 bases from V and 5 bases from J; bases unmatched to any gene: 10. The germline gives CDR1 LNHDA, CDR2 SQIVND (reference sequence). CDR3 coding DNA: TGTGCCAGTAGTATAAAAGAAAAGGGGACAGGGCATCAGCCCCAGCATTTT. It encodes CASSIKEKGTGHQPQHF.

Details on this clone: The germline gene is not matched at one end of the junction; a read error may be the cause. The V call is TRBV6-1, the J call TRBJ1-2; D is uncertain. Looked up from germline, CDR1 is MNHNS and CDR2 is SASEGT. The CDR3 spans 14 residues. The CDR3 spells CASSELFPDYGCTF. The DNA for the CDR3 is TGTGCCAGCAGTGAATTGTTCCCAGACTATGGCTGCACCTTC.

This rearrangement joins TRBV15 to TRBJ2-1, with TRBD2 identical over 9 bases. The CDR3 loop spans 14 amino acids. The V gene end was trimmed by 5 bases and the J gene end by 9 bases; junction bases not matched to a gene: 8. CDR1 is LNHNV and CDR2 is YYDKDF in the germline V gene (reference sequence). The CDR3 is CATSVHASGVEQFF. CDR3 bases: TGTGCCACCAGCGTCCACGCTAGCGGGGTTGAGCAGTTCTTC.

V gene TRBV19 combines with J gene TRBJ1-2; weak D call: TRBD1 (6 bases). V was cut by 5 bases and J by 4 bases, with 11 bases left in between. The CDR3 runs 13 residues. CDR1 and CDR2 from the germline V gene are LNHDA and SQIVND (reference sequence). Here the CDR3 reads CASSQQGPYGYTF. CDR3 nucleotides: TGTGCCAGTAGTCAACAGGGCCCCTATGGCTACACCTTC. The full variable domain, completed using reference TRBV19 and TRBJ1-2, is DGGITQSPKYLFRKEGQNVTLSCEQNLNHDAMYWYRQDPGQGLRLIYYSQIVNDFQKGDIAEGYSVSREKKESFPLTVTSAQKNPTAFYLCASSQQGPYGYTFGSGTRLTVV.

J is TRBJ2-5 and V is TRBV18, with 7 bases fitting TRBD2. The ends lost 10 bases at V and 1 base at J; junction bases unmatched: 3. Germline-derived CDR1 and CDR2 are KGHSH and LQKENI. The CDR3 covers 12 residues. The CDR3, as DNA: TGTGCCATTTCTAGCGGCCAAGAGACCCAGTACTTC. This encodes CAISSGQETQYF.

The chain joins TRBV27 to TRBJ2-7; the match to TRBD2 covers 8 bases. With 5 bases clipped from V and 2 bases from J, the junction kept 8 bases outside the gene matches. CDR1 is MNHEY, CDR2 SMNVEV, per germline (reference sequence). The CDR3 loop spans 15 amino acids. As DNA, the CDR3 is TGTGCCAGCAGTCGCCGGGGGGGGCCCACCTACGAGCAGTACTTC. This sequence encodes CASSRRGGPTYEQYF.

CDR3 amino acids: CASSFAGEREAFF. The DNA for the CDR3 is TGTGCCAGCAGCTTTGCGGGGGAGCGAGAAGCTTTCTTT. V and J are TRBV5-4 and TRBJ1-1; TRBD1 is a possible D gene (5 bases). The CDR3 extends over 13 amino acids. Trimming cost V 2 bases and J 8 bases, with 13 bases left between them. Per germline, CDR1 SGHNT and CDR2 YYREEE (reference sequence).

V gene TRBV9 combines with J gene TRBJ1-4; D is undetermined. The CDR3 is made up of 14 amino acids. From germline, CDR1 is SGDLS and CDR2 YYNGEE. Trimming removed 2 bases at V and 5 bases at J, with 10 bases between. CDR3 sequence: CASSVAGANEKLFF. CDR3 nucleotides: TGTGCCAGCAGCGTCGCAGGCGCAAATGAAAAACTGTTTTTT.

The rearrangement uses TRBV19 and TRBJ2-2; 7 positions match TRBD2. There are 15 residues in the CDR3. Germline values: CDR1 LNHDA, CDR2 SQIVND (reference sequence). V lost 4 bases, J lost 7 bases, and 9 bases stayed unmatched. The DNA of the CDR3 is TGTGCCAGTAGTAACGGGAGGTTGGTAAGCGGGGAGCTGTTTTTT. This translates into CASSNGRLVSGELFF.

This chain joins TRBV9 and TRBJ1-1; D gene uncertain. CDR1 and CDR2 (germline): SGDLS, YYNGEE. The CDR3 is 11 amino acids. V was clipped by 3 bases and J by 8 bases, with 8 bases between them. The CDR3 sequence is CASSGTTEAFF. As DNA, the CDR3 is TGTGCCAGCAGCGGTACAACCGAAGCTTTCTTT.

The count of this clone is one. The chain combines TRBV6-5 with TRBJ2-6; D not resolved. The V end lost 6 bases, the J end lost 3 bases, and 9 bases lay between the germline ends. Germline CDR1 reads MNHEY; CDR2 reads SVGAGI. There are 14 residues in the CDR3. CDR3 region: CASRTRRGANVLTF. The DNA of the CDR3 is TGTGCCAGCAGGACCAGGCGTGGGGCCAACGTCCTGACTTTC.

As concerns this clone: Germline is not matched at one junction end, which may reflect a read error. V gene TRBV7-9 combines with J gene TRBJ1-2, with D possibly TRBD1 on 5 matching bases. Germline CDR1 and CDR2: SEHNR and FQNEAQ (reference sequence). CDR3 length equals 15 residues. In DNA form, the CDR3 reads TGTTCCAGCAGCTTAGGGGCAGCCACTCTTTATGGCTACACCTTC. Protein product: CSSSLGAATLYGYTF.

The rearrangement uses TRBV5-4 and TRBJ1-1; 9 nucleotides agree with TRBD1. Germline V gene lookup returns CDR1 SGHNT and CDR2 YYREEE (reference sequence). V gave up 0 bases and J gave up 10 bases; unmatched junction bases: 4. The CDR3 extends over 13 amino acids. The CDR3: CASSLDRGRVAFF. The CDR3 region has the DNA TGTGCCAGCAGCTTGGACAGGGGGCGTGTAGCTTTCTTT.

The chain is built from TRBV7-2 and TRBJ1-4, with D perhaps matching TRBD1 (6 bases). This CDR3 spans 14 amino acids. The V end lost 7 bases, the J end lost 8 bases, and 17 bases lay between the germline ends. The germline CDR1 and CDR2 sequences are SGHTA and FQGNSA. The CDR3 reads CASTTTGPREKLFF. The CDR3 bases are TGTGCCAGCACCACCACAGGGCCCCGAGAAAAACTGTTTTTT.

The V call is TRBV2, the J call TRBJ2-4, with 9 positions matching TRBD1. V lost 7 bases, J lost 6 bases, and 4 bases stayed unmatched. The CDR3 spans 13 residues. Germline loops: CDR1 SNHLY, CDR2 FYNNEI. The CDR3 region is CASIPGQGNIQYF. CDR3 nucleotides: TGTGCCAGCATCCCGGGACAGGGAAACATTCAGTACTTC.

V gene TRBV5-4 combines with J gene TRBJ2-5; D remains unclear. Between the trimmed V and J ends, which lost 2 bases and 5 bases, there was a span of 4 bases. Germline V gene data show CDR1 as SGHNT and CDR2 as YYREEE (reference sequence). The CDR3 covers 11 residues. For the CDR3, the DNA is TGTGCCAGCAGCTTTTATGAGACCCAGTACTTC. Residues: CASSFYETQYF.

The J gene is TRBJ1-3, the V gene TRBV7-2; D is unresolved. This CDR3 comprises 19 residues. Looked up from germline, CDR1 is SGHTA and CDR2 is FQGNSA. Trimming left V 1 base short and J 1 base short, with 20 bases between. The CDR3 loop is CASSLGVLRRARSGNTIYF. CDR3 nucleotide sequence: TGTGCCAGCAGCTTAGGGGTTTTGAGGAGGGCTCGTTCTGGAAACACCATATATTTT.

This chain connects TRBV7-9 to TRBJ2-1, with 10 nucleotides matching TRBD1. V lost 4 bases, J lost 2 bases, and 14 bases stayed unmatched. Looked up from germline, CDR1 is SEHNR and CDR2 is FQNEAQ (reference sequence). The CDR3 consists of 19 residues. Written as DNA, the CDR3 is TGTGCCAGCAGCTCTCAACGCTATACGACAGGGGGCGCCTACAATGAGCAGTTCTTC. This encodes CASSSQRYTTGGAYNEQFF.

CDR3 nucleotide sequence: TGTGCCAGCTCACCACAAGGCAGGGAAAACATTCAGTACTTC. Translating gives CASSPQGRENIQYF. V usage is TRBV18 and J usage is TRBJ2-4; a possible D gene is TRBD1 (5 bases). V was trimmed by 1 base and J by 5 bases, leaving 9 bases between them. This CDR3 has 14 amino acids. Germline V lookup: CDR1 KGHSH, CDR2 LQKENI.